The 32 T cell receptor beta chains below were found in one sample sequenced in a study of Ad26.COV2.S vaccination and SARS-CoV-2 variants. This sample's treatment: some 20 received Ad26.COV2.S at low or high dose, single or two shots; 5 received placebo; per-sample allocation not given. Material that was analyzed had been drawn on day 63 after the first vaccine or placebo injection. TCRdb's copy holds only in-frame clones and misses some; the assay was immunoSEQ multiplex PCR. The repertoire holds approximately 480,000 clones, with approximately 90% as singletons. Sequenced material: peripheral blood, taken in a trial of Ad26.COV2.S vaccine versus placebo. These receptor sequences come from a person between 18 and 60 years old who received the Ad26.COV2.S COVID-19 vaccine or a placebo.

The chain has TRBV3-1 (or the pseudogene TRBV3-2) and TRBJ2-7; 8 bases fit TRBD1. Germline values: CDR1 LGHDT, CDR2 YNNKEL (reference sequence). After removal of 3 bases from V and 2 bases from J, the junction contained 9 bases not matched to a gene. The CDR3 is 16 amino acids. CDR3 in DNA: TGTGCCAGCAGCCAGGAATTGCGGACAGGGACCTACGAGCAGTACTTC. This gives the protein CASSQELRTGTYEQYF.

The CDR3 region has the DNA TGTGCCACCAGCAGAGTTAATGAAAAACTGTTTTTT. It encodes CATSRVNEKLFF. The V gene is TRBV15, the J gene TRBJ1-4; no firm D call. V lost 1 base and J 4 bases, leaving 1 base between the germline ends. CDR3 length equals 12 residues. Germline V lookup: CDR1 LNHNV, CDR2 YYDKDF (reference sequence).

The chain uses TRBV2 and TRBJ2-1, with D perhaps TRBD2 (5 bases). This CDR3 comprises 16 residues. Germline CDR1 SNHLY, CDR2 FYNNEI. Trimming shortened V by 2 bases and J by 2 bases, and 13 bases separated the two germline ends. In DNA, the CDR3 is TGTGCCAGCAGTGAAAGAGGCGGGCCCACCTACAATGAGCAGTTCTTC. As protein: CASSERGGPTYNEQFF.

This clone was seen ten or more times. The genes are TRBV4-1 and TRBJ2-7; TRBD2 matches 13 bases. The CDR3 runs to 15 residues. Trimming took 4 bases from V and 3 from J; bases not matched to a gene: 3. Germline V gene lookup returns CDR1 MGHRA and CDR2 YSYEKL. CDR3: CASSPTSGRVYEQYF. CDR3 nucleotide sequence: TGCGCCAGCAGCCCTACTAGCGGGAGGGTCTACGAGCAGTACTTC.

The chain joins TRBV27 to TRBJ2-7, with 8 positions matching TRBD2. The CDR3 loop spans 16 amino acids. J gave up 1 base and V 5 bases, and 10 bases lay outside the gene matches. Germline values: CDR1 MNHEY, CDR2 SMNVEV (reference sequence). CDR3 residues: CASSPLMAGGSYEQYF. Written as DNA, the CDR3 is TGTGCCAGCAGTCCCCTTATGGCGGGAGGTTCCTACGAGCAGTACTTC.

This chain links TRBV10-3 with TRBJ2-4, with 14 nucleotides matching TRBD2. V was clipped by 10 bases and J by 7 bases; unmatched bases: 12. This CDR3 has 16 amino acids. Per the germline V gene, CDR1 is ENHRY and CDR2 is SYGVKD. The CDR3 here is CATGLAGVKLGNIQYF. For the CDR3, the DNA is TGTGCCACGGGACTAGCGGGAGTTAAATTGGGGAACATTCAGTACTTC.

V gene TRBV5-1 combines with J gene TRBJ1-1; a possible D gene is TRBD1 (5 bases). This CDR3 has 12 amino acids. With 4 bases removed from V and 2 bases from J, the gap between germline ends came to 6 bases. The germline CDR1 and CDR2 sequences are SGHRS and YFSETQ. The CDR3 DNA is TGCGCCAGCAGCCGGGACAACACTGAAGCTTTCTTT. Encoded protein: CASSRDNTEAFF.

V usage is TRBV7-2 and J usage is TRBJ2-7; D is unresolved. Trimming stripped 5 bases from V and 0 bases from J, with 11 bases between. In germline, CDR1 is SGHTA, CDR2 FQGNSA. This CDR3 is built from 14 residues. The DNA for the CDR3 is TGTGCCAGCAGCCCCCGGGTGAGCTCCTACGAGCAGTACTTC. This codes for CASSPRVSSYEQYF.

V usage is TRBV10-3 and J usage is TRBJ2-7; 8 nucleotides match TRBD2. The CDR3 is 15 residues long. Germline V gene sequence: CDR1 ENHRY, CDR2 SYGVKD. Trimming took 10 bases from V and 0 from J; bases not matched to a gene: 11. In DNA, the CDR3 is TGTGCCACCGCCGACCGGGGGGGGAGCTCCTACGAGCAGTACTTC. It encodes CATADRGGSSYEQYF.

The V and J genes are TRBV12-3 or TRBV12-4 and TRBJ1-2, with TRBD1 identical over 7 bases. The CDR3 contains 13 residues. Trimming removed 6 bases from V and 5 bases from J; junction bases left unmatched: 6. CDR3 nucleotides: TGTGCCAGCAGCCGCCGGGACAGTTATGGCTACACCTTC. Amino acid sequence: CASSRRDSYGYTF.

This clone was recorded a few times. The J gene is TRBJ2-7, the V gene TRBV7-9, with D unresolved. Germline lookup yields CDR1 SEHNR and CDR2 FQNEAQ (reference sequence). V shed 7 bases and J shed 4 bases, with 17 bases lying between them. There are 14 residues in the CDR3. This CDR3 reads CASTHRNRGYEQYF. The CDR3 DNA is TGTGCCAGCACCCACCGCAACCGAGGTTACGAGCAGTACTTC.

The CDR3 is CASSPPVANEQFF. CDR3 bases: TGTGCCAGCAGCCCTCCTGTAGCCAATGAGCAGTTCTTC. The chain carries TRBV28 and TRBJ2-1; D gene unclear. CDR3 size: 13 residues. Deletions cut 6 bases from V and 6 bases from J, with 12 bases between. CDR1 MDHEN and CDR2 SYDVKM come from the germline V gene.

The rearrangement joins TRBV27 to TRBJ2-1; D gene uncertain. Germline lookup yields CDR1 MNHEY and CDR2 SMNVEV (reference sequence). The CDR3 loop spans 15 amino acids. Trimming stripped 7 bases from V and 7 bases from J, with 20 bases between. The CDR3 DNA sequence: TGTGCCAGCACCTCCCGGCAGGCCCGACGGAATGAGCAGTTCTTC. Its protein is CASTSRQARRNEQFF.

This clone appeared a single time. The chain recombines TRBV11-3 with TRBJ2-1; the D gene is possibly TRBD2 (6 bases). The V and J ends lost 2 bases and 0 bases respectively, with 14 bases between them. The CDR3 is 17 amino acids. Germline CDR1 and CDR2: SGHNT and YENEEA. Here the CDR3 reads CASSLYGGKGSYNEQFF. CDR3 coding DNA: TGTGCCAGCAGCTTATATGGCGGGAAGGGCTCCTACAATGAGCAGTTCTTC.

On this clone: Other DNA sequences in this specimen translate into the identical CDR3. J is TRBJ1-5 and V is TRBV10-2; no firm D call. Trimming removed 4 bases from V and 1 base from J, with 8 bases in between. Germline CDR1 and CDR2: WSHSY and SAAADI. CDR3 length: 14 amino acids. The CDR3: CASSAGGSNQPQHF. In DNA, the CDR3 is TGCGCCAGCAGTGCTGGCGGGAGCAATCAGCCCCAGCATTTT.

Concerning this clone itself: Different DNA sequences within this sample yield the same CDR3. J is TRBJ1-2 and V is TRBV5-4, with D possibly being TRBD1 (5 bases). CDR3 length: 15 residues. Germline V gene lookup returns CDR1 SGHNT and CDR2 YYREEE (reference sequence). With 0 bases removed from V and 3 bases from J, the gap between germline ends came to 12 bases. The CDR3 DNA sequence: TGTGCCAGCAGCTTGGGCGGGCAGGGTGACTATGGCTACACCTTC. Amino acids: CASSLGGQGDYGYTF. The complete variable domain, with remaining parts taken from reference TRBV5-4 and TRBJ1-2, reads ETGVTQSPTHLIKTRGQQVTLRCSSQSGHNTVSWYQQALGQGPQFIFQYYREEENGRGNFPPRFSGLQFPNYSSELNVNALELDDSALYLCASSLGGQGDYGYTFGSGTRLTVV.

This rearrangement joins TRBV9 to TRBJ2-2; D remains unclear. Trimming removed 4 bases from V and 4 bases from J, with 14 bases in between. Germline values: CDR1 SGDLS, CDR2 YYNGEE. The CDR3 length is 15 residues. The CDR3 region is CASSPRSGPTGELFF. CDR3 nucleotides: TGTGCCAGCAGCCCCCGATCTGGGCCCACCGGGGAGCTGTTTTTT.

The rearrangement links TRBV24-1 to TRBJ2-5, with D possibly matching TRBD2 (6 bases). CDR3 length: 15 residues. Looked up from germline, CDR1 is KGHDR and CDR2 is SFDVKD. V was cut by 5 bases and J by 0 bases, with 12 bases left in between. The CDR3 DNA reads TGTGCCACCAGTGCTACCGGGAGTTACCAAGAGACCCAGTACTTC. It translates to CATSATGSYQETQYF.

The chain couples TRBV6-2 or TRBV6-3 to TRBJ1-1, with no clear D. This CDR3 spans 14 amino acids. Per germline, CDR1 MNHEY and CDR2 SVGEGT. Trimming removed 0 bases from V and 5 bases from J, with 10 bases in between. The CDR3 nucleotides are TGTGCCAGCAGTTACTCTCCGGGCAAGACTGAAGCTTTCTTT. As protein: CASSYSPGKTEAFF.

This chain links TRBV27 with TRBJ2-1; TRBD2 is a possible D gene (6 bases). This CDR3 region has 15 residues. V lost 3 bases and J lost 2, with 11 bases in between. Per the germline V gene, CDR1 is MNHEY and CDR2 is SMNVEV (reference sequence). CDR3 in DNA: TGTGCCAGCAGTTTGTGGGGCGGGACCTACAATGAGCAGTTCTTC. This codes for CASSLWGGTYNEQFF.

This chain uses TRBV9 with TRBJ1-1; 8 nucleotides agree with TRBD1. CDR1 is SGDLS, CDR2 YYNGEE, per germline. The J segment lost 6 bases and the V segment lost 2 bases, leaving 9 bases of the junction unmatched. The CDR3 extends over 15 amino acids. Here the CDR3 DNA reads TGTGCCAGCAGCGTGCAGGGGGCGCCGTTCGCTGAAGCTTTCTTT. Translation: CASSVQGAPFAEAFF. Based on the CDR3 plus reference TRBV9 and TRBJ1-1, the full variable domain is DSGVTQTPKHLITATGQRVTLRCSPRSGDLSVYWYQQSLDQGLQFLIQYYNGEERAKGNILERFSAQQFPDLHSELNLSSLELGDSALYFCASSVQGAPFAEAFFGQGTRLTVV.

The chain is built from TRBV19 and TRBJ1-1; D is unclear. The CDR3 has 15 residues. Germline V gives CDR1 LNHDA, CDR2 SQIVND (reference sequence). V was cut by 3 bases and J by 3 bases, with 14 bases left in between. The CDR3 reads CASSIHVGGDTEAFF. The CDR3 region has the DNA TGTGCCAGTAGTATCCACGTTGGAGGTGACACTGAAGCTTTCTTT.

With respect to this clone: The DNA is left out, because the CDR3 cannot be placed on it with certainty; the CDR3 is given as TCRdb lists it. This chain connects TRBV6-5 to TRBJ2-5; TRBD1, the table's D call, lacks a check against the DNA. The CDR3 is 14 amino acids in total, end residues counted. CDR1 is MNHEY and CDR2 is SVGAGI in the germline V gene. The CDR3 region is CASSQGYFGETQYF.

V gene TRBV7-2 combines with J gene TRBJ1-3; D is unresolved. Between the trimmed V and J ends, which lost 4 bases and 0 bases, there was a span of 16 bases. This CDR3 region has 17 residues. Germline CDR1 and CDR2: SGHTA and FQGNSA. The CDR3 nucleotides are TGTGCCAGCAGCTCACCCCTCGGCCAGGCCTCTGGAAACACCATATATTTT. This gives the protein CASSSPLGQASGNTIYF.

This sequence joins TRBV6-6 and TRBJ2-4, with D possibly being TRBD1 (6 bases). Deletions cut 6 bases from V and 3 bases from J, with 9 bases between. This CDR3 contains 13 residues. CDR1 is MNHNY and CDR2 is SVGAGI in the germline V gene (reference sequence). The CDR3 DNA is TGTGCCAGCAGACAGGACAGCAAAAACATTCAGTACTTC. As protein: CASRQDSKNIQYF.

The gene calls are TRBV29-1 and TRBJ2-1; possibly TRBD2 for D (5 bases). CDR1 and CDR2 from the germline V gene are SQVTM and ANQGSEA. The CDR3 contains 11 residues. CDR3 protein: CSITSLDEQFF. The CDR3 bases are TGCAGTATAACTAGTCTCGATGAGCAGTTCTTC.

The V call is TRBV7-3, the J call TRBJ2-1; TRBD2 matches 12 bases. J lost 6 bases, V lost 5 bases, and 8 bases had no gene match. CDR1 and CDR2 (germline): SGHTA, FQGTGA. This CDR3 is 16 amino acids long. DNA of the CDR3: TGTGCCAGCAGCCCTAGGCCGGGACTAGCGGGCAATGAGCAGTTCTTC. Protein product: CASSPRPGLAGNEQFF.

V gene TRBV5-4 combines with J gene TRBJ2-1, with 8 bases that match TRBD1. The CDR3 is 17 amino acids. The trim removed 6 bases at V and 5 bases at J, leaving 16 bases unmatched. The V gene's germline CDR1 is SGHNT and CDR2 YYREEE (reference sequence). The CDR3 is CASIQDGGDRFNNEQFF. The DNA for the CDR3 is TGTGCCAGCATCCAGGATGGAGGGGACAGGTTTAACAATGAGCAGTTCTTC.

The chain couples TRBV7-8 to TRBJ1-2; 8 bases map to TRBD1. The junction had 9 bases not matched to a gene; V was cut back by 5 bases and J by 7 bases. This CDR3 contains 14 residues. Germline values: CDR1 SGHVS, CDR2 FQNEAQ. The CDR3 region is CASSVGQGSAGYTF. The CDR3 DNA sequence: TGTGCCAGCAGCGTCGGACAGGGCTCGGCTGGCTACACCTTC.

This chain joins TRBV3-1 (or the pseudogene TRBV3-2) and TRBJ2-5, with a weak D call TRBD2 (5 bases). Trimming removed 1 base at V and 1 base at J, with 10 bases between. The CDR3 extends over 15 amino acids. Per the germline V gene, CDR1 is LGHDT and CDR2 is YNNKEL (reference sequence). The CDR3 DNA reads as TGTGCCAGCAGCCAAGGAGGACTCTTCCAAGAGACCCAGTACTTC. It is translated as CASSQGGLFQETQYF.

The J gene is TRBJ2-1, the V gene TRBV4-2; 8 bases line up with TRBD2. Germline V CDR1 and CDR2: LGHNA, YNFKEQ. The CDR3 contains 17 residues. V lost 4 bases and J lost 1; bases outside the gene matches: 9. CDR3 coding DNA: TGTGCCAGCAGCCCCGAGAGGGCGGGAGGTTCCTACAATGAGCAGTTCTTC. Protein: CASSPERAGGSYNEQFF.

The chain uses TRBV10-3 and TRBJ1-6, with TRBD1 identical over 7 bases. Germline CDR1 reads ENHRY; CDR2 reads SYGVKD. The V and J ends lost 0 bases and 7 bases, in that order; junction bases with no gene match: 6. The CDR3 is 16 residues long. In DNA form, the CDR3 reads TGTGCCATCAGTGAGTCGGGACGACAGGGCAATTCACCCCTCCACTTT. Translated: CAISESGRQGNSPLHF.